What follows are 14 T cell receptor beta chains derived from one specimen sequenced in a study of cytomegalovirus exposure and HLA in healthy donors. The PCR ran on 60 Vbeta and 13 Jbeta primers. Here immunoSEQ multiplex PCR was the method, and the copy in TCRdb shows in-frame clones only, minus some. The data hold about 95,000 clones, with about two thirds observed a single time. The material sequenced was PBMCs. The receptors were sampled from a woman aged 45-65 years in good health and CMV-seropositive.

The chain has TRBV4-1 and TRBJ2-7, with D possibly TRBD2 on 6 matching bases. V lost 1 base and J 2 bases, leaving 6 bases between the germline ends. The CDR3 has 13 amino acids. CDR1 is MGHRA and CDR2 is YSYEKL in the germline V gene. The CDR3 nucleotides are TGCGCCAGCAGCCAAGGACTAGCCTACGAGCAGTACTTC. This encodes CASSQGLAYEQYF.

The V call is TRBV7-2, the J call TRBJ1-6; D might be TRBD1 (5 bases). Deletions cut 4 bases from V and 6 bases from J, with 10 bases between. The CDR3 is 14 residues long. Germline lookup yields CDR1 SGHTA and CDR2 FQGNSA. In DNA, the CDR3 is TGTGCCAGCAGCTCAGGGCTCACTAATTCACCCCTCCACTTT. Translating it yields CASSSGLTNSPLHF.

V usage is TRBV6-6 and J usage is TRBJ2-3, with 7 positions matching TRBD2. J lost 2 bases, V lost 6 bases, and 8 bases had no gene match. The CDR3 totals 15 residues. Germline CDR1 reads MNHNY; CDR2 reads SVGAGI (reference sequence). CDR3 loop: CASRSVAGPTDTQYF. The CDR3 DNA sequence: TGTGCCAGCAGATCGGTAGCGGGCCCCACAGATACGCAGTATTTT.

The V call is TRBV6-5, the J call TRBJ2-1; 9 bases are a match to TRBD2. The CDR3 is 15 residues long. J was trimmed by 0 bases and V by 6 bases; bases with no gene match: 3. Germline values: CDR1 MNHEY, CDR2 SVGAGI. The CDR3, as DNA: TGTGCCAGCAGCAGTAGCGGGAGCTCCTACAATGAGCAGTTCTTC. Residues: CASSSSGSSYNEQFF.

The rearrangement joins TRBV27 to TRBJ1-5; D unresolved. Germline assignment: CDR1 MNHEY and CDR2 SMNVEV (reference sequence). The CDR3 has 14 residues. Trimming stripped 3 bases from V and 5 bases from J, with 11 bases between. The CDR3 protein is CASSFAQVDQPQHF. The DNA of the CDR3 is TGTGCCAGCAGTTTTGCGCAGGTAGATCAGCCCCAGCATTTT.

The CDR3 loop reads CASSVGGRGYNEQFF. CDR3 nucleotides: TGTGCCAGCAGCGTAGGCGGGAGAGGGTACAATGAGCAGTTCTTC. The chain joins TRBV9 to TRBJ2-1, with 7 bases matching TRBD2. Germline-derived CDR1 and CDR2 are SGDLS and YYNGEE. Germline trimming cut 0 bases from V and 4 bases from J; bases unmatched to any gene: 4. This CDR3 comprises 15 residues. The full variable domain, with the rest looked up from reference TRBV9 and TRBJ2-1, is DSGVTQTPKHLITATGQRVTLRCSPRSGDLSVYWYQQSLDQGLQFLIQYYNGEERAKGNILERFSAQQFPDLHSELNLSSLELGDSALYFCASSVGGRGYNEQFFGPGTRLTVL.

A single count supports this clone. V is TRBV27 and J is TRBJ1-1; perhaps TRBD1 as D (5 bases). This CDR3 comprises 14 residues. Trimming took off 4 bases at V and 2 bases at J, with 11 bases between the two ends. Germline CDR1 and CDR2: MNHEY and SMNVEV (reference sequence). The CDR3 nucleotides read TGTGCCAGCAGTTATGGAGGGGTTAACACTGAAGCTTTCTTT. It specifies CASSYGGVNTEAFF.

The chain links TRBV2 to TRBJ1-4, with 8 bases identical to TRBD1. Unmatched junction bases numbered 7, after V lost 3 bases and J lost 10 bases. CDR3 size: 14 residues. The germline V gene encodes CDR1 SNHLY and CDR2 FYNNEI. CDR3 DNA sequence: TGTGCCAGCAGTGACAATCAGGGGGCAGGAAAACTGTTTTTT. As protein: CASSDNQGAGKLFF.

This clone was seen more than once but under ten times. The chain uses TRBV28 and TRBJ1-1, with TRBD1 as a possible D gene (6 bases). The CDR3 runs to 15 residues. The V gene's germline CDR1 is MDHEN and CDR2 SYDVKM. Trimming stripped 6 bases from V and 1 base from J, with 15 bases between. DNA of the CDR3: TGTGCCAGCAGGCCTCAGGACAGCCGGAACACTGAAGCTTTCTTT. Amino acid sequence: CASRPQDSRNTEAFF.

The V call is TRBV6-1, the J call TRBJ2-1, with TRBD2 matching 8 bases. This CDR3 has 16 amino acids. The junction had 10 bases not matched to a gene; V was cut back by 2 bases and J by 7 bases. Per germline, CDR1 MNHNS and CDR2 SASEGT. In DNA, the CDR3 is TGTGCCAGCAGTGAAATCCAGGGGACTAGTAGAAATGAGCAGTTCTTC. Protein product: CASSEIQGTSRNEQFF.

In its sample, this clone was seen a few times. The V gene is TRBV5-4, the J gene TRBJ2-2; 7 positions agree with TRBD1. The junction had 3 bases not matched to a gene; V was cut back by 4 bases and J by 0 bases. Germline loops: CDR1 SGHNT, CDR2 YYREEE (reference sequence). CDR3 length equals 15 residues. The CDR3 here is CASSPGQTNTGELFF. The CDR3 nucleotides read TGTGCCAGCAGCCCGGGACAGACGAACACCGGGGAGCTGTTTTTT.

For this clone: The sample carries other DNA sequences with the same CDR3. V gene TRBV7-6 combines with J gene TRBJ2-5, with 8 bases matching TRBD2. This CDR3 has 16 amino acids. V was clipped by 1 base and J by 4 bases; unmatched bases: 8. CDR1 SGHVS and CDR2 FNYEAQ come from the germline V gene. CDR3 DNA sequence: TGTGCCAGCAGCTTAGGTGCAGCGGGAGTTTCAGAGACCCAGTACTTC. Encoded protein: CASSLGAAGVSETQYF.

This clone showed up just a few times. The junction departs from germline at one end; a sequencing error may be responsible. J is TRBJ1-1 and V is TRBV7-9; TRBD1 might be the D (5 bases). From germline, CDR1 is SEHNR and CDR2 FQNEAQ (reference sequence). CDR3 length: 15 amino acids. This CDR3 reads CSSRSTTGPNTEAFF. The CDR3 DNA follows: TGTTCCAGCAGATCCACTACAGGACCTAACACTGAAGCTTTCTTT.

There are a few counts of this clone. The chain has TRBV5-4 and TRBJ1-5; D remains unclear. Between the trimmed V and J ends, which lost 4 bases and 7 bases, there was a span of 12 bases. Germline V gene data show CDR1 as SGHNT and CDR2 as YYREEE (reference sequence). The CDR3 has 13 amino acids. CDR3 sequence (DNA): TGTGCCAGCAGCAACGAGCGCCGACAGCCCCAGCATTTT. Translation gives CASSNERRQPQHF.